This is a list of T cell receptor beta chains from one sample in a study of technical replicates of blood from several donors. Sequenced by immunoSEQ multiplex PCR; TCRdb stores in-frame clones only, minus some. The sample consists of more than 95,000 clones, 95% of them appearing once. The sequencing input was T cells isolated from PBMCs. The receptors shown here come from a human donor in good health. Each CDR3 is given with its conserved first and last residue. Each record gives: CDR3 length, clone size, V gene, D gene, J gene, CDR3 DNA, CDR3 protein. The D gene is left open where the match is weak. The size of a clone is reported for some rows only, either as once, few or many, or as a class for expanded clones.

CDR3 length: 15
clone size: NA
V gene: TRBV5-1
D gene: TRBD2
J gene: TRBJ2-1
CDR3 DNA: TGCGCCAGCGTCCAGACTAGCCTGGCCTACAATGAGCAGTTCTTC
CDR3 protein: CASVQTSLAYNEQFF

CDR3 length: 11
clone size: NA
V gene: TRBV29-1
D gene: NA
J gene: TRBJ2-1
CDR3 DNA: TGCAGCGTTCTAACTAGTTATGAGCAGTTCTTC
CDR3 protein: CSVLTSYEQFF

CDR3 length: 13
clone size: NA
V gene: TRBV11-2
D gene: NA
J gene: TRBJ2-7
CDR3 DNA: TGTGCCAGCAGCTTAGGTCGGTCCTACGAGCAGTACTTC
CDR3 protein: CASSLGRSYEQYF

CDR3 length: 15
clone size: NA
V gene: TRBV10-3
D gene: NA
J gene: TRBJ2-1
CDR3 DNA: TGTGCCATCGGGCTAGCTGGAACCTCCTACAATGAGCAGTTCTTC
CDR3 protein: CAIGLAGTSYNEQFF

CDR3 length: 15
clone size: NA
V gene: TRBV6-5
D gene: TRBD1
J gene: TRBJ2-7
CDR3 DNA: TGTGCCAGCAGTTCCGGGACAGGGGGCTACTACGAGCAGTACTTC
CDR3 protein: CASSSGTGGYYEQYF

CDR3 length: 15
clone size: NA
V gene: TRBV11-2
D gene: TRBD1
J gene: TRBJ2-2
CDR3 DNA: TGTGCCAGCAGCATACGACAGGGGTGGACCGGGGAGCTGTTTTTT
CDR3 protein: CASSIRQGWTGELFF

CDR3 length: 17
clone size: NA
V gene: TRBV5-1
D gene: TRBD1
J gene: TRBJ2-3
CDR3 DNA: TGCGCCAGCAGCTTGGGGCCGCGGACAGGGGGGGAAGATACGCAGTATTTT
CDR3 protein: CASSLGPRTGGEDTQYF

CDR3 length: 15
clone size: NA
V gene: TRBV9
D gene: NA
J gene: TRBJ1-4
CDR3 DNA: TGTGCCAGCAGTCTCGGCGGGGGAGTCGGCGAAAAACTGTTTTTT
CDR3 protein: CASSLGGGVGEKLFF

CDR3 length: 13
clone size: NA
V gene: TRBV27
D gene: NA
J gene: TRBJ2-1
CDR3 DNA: TGTGCCAGCAGTTTATCTCCCGGGAATGAGCAGTTCTTC
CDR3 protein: CASSLSPGNEQFF

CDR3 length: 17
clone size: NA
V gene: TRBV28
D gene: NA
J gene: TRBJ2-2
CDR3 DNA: TGTGCCAGCGCCGGCGGGCTACTGGCTTTGGGCACCGGGGAGCTGTTTTTT
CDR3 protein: CASAGGLLALGTGELFF

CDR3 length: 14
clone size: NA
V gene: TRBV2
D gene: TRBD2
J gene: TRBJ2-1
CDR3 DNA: TGTGCCAGCAGTGATCCAGCTAGCGGGAATGAGCAGTTCTTC
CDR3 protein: CASSDPASGNEQFF

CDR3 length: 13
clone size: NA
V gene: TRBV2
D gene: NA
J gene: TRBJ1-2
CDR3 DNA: TGTGCCCTGGCGGGGGATGGAATGTCTGGCTACACCTTC
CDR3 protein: CALAGDGMSGYTF

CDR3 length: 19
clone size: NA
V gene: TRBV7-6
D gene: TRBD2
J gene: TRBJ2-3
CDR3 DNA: TGTGCCAGCAGCTATGCATCCGGGACTAGCGGGGCCAGCACAGATACGCAGTATTTT
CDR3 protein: CASSYASGTSGASTDTQYF

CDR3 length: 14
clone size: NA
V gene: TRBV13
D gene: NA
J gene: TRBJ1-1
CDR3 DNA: TGTGCCAGCAGCCACCTCCAGGGAAGGACTGAAGCTTTCTTT
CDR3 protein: CASSHLQGRTEAFF

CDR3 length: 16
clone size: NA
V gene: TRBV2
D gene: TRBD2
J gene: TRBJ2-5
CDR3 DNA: TGTGCCAGCAGCAGGAACCTAGCGGGAGGGCAAGAGACCCAGTACTTC
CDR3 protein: CASSRNLAGGQETQYF

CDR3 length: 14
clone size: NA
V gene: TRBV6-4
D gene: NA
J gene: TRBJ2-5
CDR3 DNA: TGTGCCAGCAGTGACTCGGGGGGACAAGAGACCCAGTACTTC
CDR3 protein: CASSDSGGQETQYF

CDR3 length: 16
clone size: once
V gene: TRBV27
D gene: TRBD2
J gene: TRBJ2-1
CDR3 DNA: TGTGCCAGCAGTTCCCCTAGCGGGAGGGCCGACAATGAGCAGTTCTTC
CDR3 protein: CASSSPSGRADNEQFF

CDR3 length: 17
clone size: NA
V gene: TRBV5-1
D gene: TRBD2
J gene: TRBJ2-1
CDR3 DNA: TGCGCCAGCAGCTGGGGCGCGGGGGGCTCAACCTACAATGAGCAGTTCTTC
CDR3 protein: CASSWGAGGSTYNEQFF

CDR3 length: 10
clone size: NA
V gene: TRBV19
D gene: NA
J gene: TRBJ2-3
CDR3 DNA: TGTTGTGGGCCCACAGATACGCAGTATTTT
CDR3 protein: CCGPTDTQYF

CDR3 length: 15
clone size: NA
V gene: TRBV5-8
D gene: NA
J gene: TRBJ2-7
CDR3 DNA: TGTGCCAGCAGCTTGTTTCAGGGTCAAAGCTACGAGCAGTACTTC
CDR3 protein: CASSLFQGQSYEQYF

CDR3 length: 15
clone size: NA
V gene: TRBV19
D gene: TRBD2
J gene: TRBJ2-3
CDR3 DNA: TGTGCCAGTAGTATGGGAGCGGGGGAAACAGATACGCAGTATTTT
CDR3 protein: CASSMGAGETDTQYF

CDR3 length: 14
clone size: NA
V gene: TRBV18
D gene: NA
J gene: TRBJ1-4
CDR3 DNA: TGTGCCAGCTCACCCGGGATCCTTAATGAAAAACTGTTTTTT
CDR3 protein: CASSPGILNEKLFF

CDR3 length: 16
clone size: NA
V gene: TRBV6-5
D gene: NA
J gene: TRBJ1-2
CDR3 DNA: TGTGCCAGCAGTTACTCTGGGGGGGGCGCGAGCTATGGCTACACCTTC
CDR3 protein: CASSYSGGGASYGYTF

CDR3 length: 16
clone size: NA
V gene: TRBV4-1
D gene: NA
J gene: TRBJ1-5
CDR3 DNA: TGCGCCAGCAGCCAAGAACGGGGTTCCAGCAATCAGCCCCAGCATTTT
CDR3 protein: CASSQERGSSNQPQHF

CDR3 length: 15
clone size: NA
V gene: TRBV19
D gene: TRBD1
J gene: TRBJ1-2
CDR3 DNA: TGTGCCAGTAGTTCAAGCCCGGCAGGGGGACGGGGCTACACCTTC
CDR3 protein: CASSSSPAGGRGYTF

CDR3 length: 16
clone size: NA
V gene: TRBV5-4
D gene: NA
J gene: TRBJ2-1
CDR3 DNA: TGTGCCAGCAGCCCCGCCGGGGGTAGCTCCTACAATGAGCAGTTCTTC
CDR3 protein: CASSPAGGSSYNEQFF

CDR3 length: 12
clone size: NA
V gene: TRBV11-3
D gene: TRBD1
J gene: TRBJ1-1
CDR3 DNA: TGTGCCAGCAGCTGGACAGGGGATGAAGCTTTCTTT
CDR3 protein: CASSWTGDEAFF

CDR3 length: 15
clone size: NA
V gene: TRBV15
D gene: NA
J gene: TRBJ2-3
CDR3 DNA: TGTGCCACCAGCACCAGACTTTTTGGAGTAGATACGCAGTATTTT
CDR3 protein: CATSTRLFGVDTQYF

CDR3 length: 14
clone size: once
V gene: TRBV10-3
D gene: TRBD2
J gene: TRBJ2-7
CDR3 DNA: TGTGCCTCCTCCGTGGAGCGGGAATCCTACGAGCAGTACTTC
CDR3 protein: CASSVERESYEQYF